Below, 21 T cell receptor beta chains from the same sample are listed, as sequenced in a study of blood T cell repertoires in COVID-19. The assay was immunoSEQ multiplex PCR, and TCRdb's table has in-frame clones only and misses some. The sample lists around 200,000 clones; around four fifths were seen once. The sample taken for sequencing was peripheral blood. All receptors come from a man in his forties with active or convalescent COVID-19.

The chain recombines TRBV7-9 with TRBJ1-2; the D gene is possibly TRBD1 (6 bases). Trimming removed 0 bases from V and 7 bases from J, with 15 bases in between. The CDR3 loop spans 15 amino acids. Per the germline V gene, CDR1 is SEHNR and CDR2 is FQNEAQ (reference sequence). CDR3 coding DNA: TGTGCCAGCAGCTTAGCGGGGCAGGGGAGAAGTGGCTACACCTTC. Its protein product is CASSLAGQGRSGYTF.

The chain links TRBV6-5 to TRBJ1-2, with D tentatively TRBD1 (6 bases). The V gene lost 3 bases and the J gene lost 2 bases, with 10 bases spanning the gap. In germline, CDR1 is MNHEY, CDR2 SVGAGI. The CDR3 loop spans 14 amino acids. CDR3: CASSYPGQNYGYTF. The CDR3 coding sequence is TGTGCCAGCAGTTATCCGGGACAAAACTATGGCTACACCTTC.

As regards this clone: The junction shows a germline mismatch at one end, possibly a read error. This chain links TRBV24-1 with TRBJ2-3, with TRBD2 as a possible D gene (6 bases). The CDR3 contains 15 residues. From germline, CDR1 is KGHDR and CDR2 SFDVKD. For the CDR3, the DNA is TGTGCCACCGGTGAGGAGGGGTCTAGCACAGATACGCAGTATTTT. Its protein product is CATGEEGSSTDTQYF.

The V call is TRBV28, the J call TRBJ2-2; 8 bases fit TRBD2. The J segment lost 0 bases and the V segment lost 8 bases, leaving 2 bases of the junction unmatched. The CDR3 covers 14 residues. Germline CDR1 MDHEN, CDR2 SYDVKM. The CDR3 bases are TGTGCCAGCCAACTAGCGGCGAACACCGGGGAGCTGTTTTTT. Encoded protein: CASQLAANTGELFF.

The chain couples TRBV7-8 to TRBJ1-4, with D unclear. V was pared by 2 bases and J by 8 bases, with 15 bases between. Germline CDR1 and CDR2: SGHVS and FQNEAQ. The CDR3 has 15 amino acids. The CDR3 bases are TGTGCCAGCAGCTTACTACGGTCGACATCCGAAAAACTGTTTTTT. Translating it yields CASSLLRSTSEKLFF.

The chain links TRBV4-2 to TRBJ1-1; tentative D call: TRBD1 (6 bases). The germline V gene encodes CDR1 LGHNA and CDR2 YNFKEQ. V lost 3 bases, J lost 7 bases, and 21 bases lay in between. The CDR3 is 16 amino acids. The CDR3 DNA is TGTGCCAGCAGCCACCGGTGGGTTACAGGGTTAGATGAAGCTTTCTTT. Translated: CASSHRWVTGLDEAFF.

The chain employs TRBV13 and TRBJ2-7; D is possibly TRBD1 (5 bases). Trimming removed 0 bases from V and 5 bases from J, with 14 bases in between. Germline V CDR1 and CDR2: PRHDT, FYEKMQ (reference sequence). This CDR3 spans 15 amino acids. This CDR3 is CASSLGALGANEQYF. CDR3 bases: TGTGCCAGCAGCTTAGGAGCACTTGGGGCTAACGAGCAGTACTTC.

The rearrangement joins TRBV7-9 to TRBJ1-4; D gene uncertain. V dropped 5 bases and J dropped 0 bases, with 10 bases sitting between them. Looked up from germline, CDR1 is SEHNR and CDR2 is FQNEAQ (reference sequence). CDR3 length: 15 residues. DNA of the CDR3: TGTGCCAGCAGCGACATTAGAGCAACTAATGAAAAACTGTTTTTT. Its translation is CASSDIRATNEKLFF.

The rearrangement joins TRBV5-6 to TRBJ2-5; 7 bases are shared with TRBD1. CDR1 SGHDT and CDR2 YYEEEE come from the germline V gene. The CDR3 extends over 15 amino acids. With 3 bases clipped from V and 1 base from J, the junction kept 6 bases outside the gene matches. This CDR3 reads CASSSSGDSQETQYF. CDR3 sequence (DNA): TGTGCCAGCAGCTCCTCCGGGGACAGCCAAGAGACCCAGTACTTC.

The rearrangement joins TRBV6-6 to TRBJ1-5; D gene uncertain. V was pared by 5 bases and J by 6 bases, with 14 bases between. CDR3 length: 14 amino acids. Germline V gives CDR1 MNHNY, CDR2 SVGAGI (reference sequence). CDR3 protein: CASSRDFGGQPQHF. CDR3 bases: TGTGCCAGCAGTCGAGACTTTGGAGGTCAGCCCCAGCATTTT.

This chain uses TRBV19 with TRBJ1-5; D uncertain. Looked up from germline, CDR1 is LNHDA and CDR2 is SQIVND (reference sequence). CDR3 size: 15 residues. The V gene lost 4 bases and the J gene lost 2 bases, with 12 bases spanning the gap. The CDR3 here is CASSKLPRGNQPQHF. DNA for the CDR3: TGTGCCAGTAGTAAACTACCCCGGGGCAATCAGCCCCAGCATTTT.

The chain uses TRBV6-5 and TRBJ1-2; 8 bases line up with TRBD1. CDR3 length: 14 residues. The V gene end was trimmed by 7 bases and the J gene end by 6 bases; junction bases not matched to a gene: 10. Per germline, CDR1 MNHEY and CDR2 SVGAGI. CDR3 amino acids: CASTNTGGKDGYTF. CDR3 DNA sequence: TGTGCCAGCACCAATACAGGGGGGAAGGATGGCTACACCTTC.

The chain recombines TRBV5-5 with TRBJ1-2, with D perhaps matching TRBD1 (5 bases). Germline V gene lookup returns CDR1 SGHKS and CDR2 YYEKEE (reference sequence). The CDR3 is made up of 15 amino acids. Deletions cut 0 bases from V and 1 base from J, with 10 bases between. CDR3 in DNA: TGTGCCAGCAGCTTGGCCGGGGACTATAACTATGGCTACACCTTC. This gives the protein CASSLAGDYNYGYTF.

V gene TRBV6-2 or TRBV6-3 combines with J gene TRBJ1-5; tentative D call: TRBD1 (5 bases). Germline lookup yields CDR1 MNHEY and CDR2 SVGEGT. Trimming cost V 0 bases and J 3 bases, with 15 bases left between them. The CDR3 consists of 17 residues. CDR3 coding DNA: TGTGCCAGCAGTTACTCAAACTCGTTCAGGGCCAATCAGCCCCAGCATTTT. Translated: CASSYSNSFRANQPQHF.

This clone was counted a single time. The gene calls are TRBV5-4 and TRBJ2-1, with D tentatively TRBD1 (6 bases). From germline, CDR1 is SGHNT and CDR2 YYREEE (reference sequence). The CDR3 totals 14 residues. V was cut by 2 bases and J by 7 bases, with 13 bases left in between. CDR3 DNA: TGTGCCAGCAGCTTAGGGGGTATCTTAAATGAGCAGTTCTTC. This translates into CASSLGGILNEQFF.

This chain connects TRBV4-1 to TRBJ2-2, with 10 positions matching TRBD1. Germline lookup yields CDR1 MGHRA and CDR2 YSYEKL. The CDR3 spans 16 residues. The J segment lost 4 bases and the V segment lost 4 bases, leaving 6 bases of the junction unmatched. The CDR3 protein is CASSPRQGAGTGELFF. The CDR3 DNA follows: TGCGCCAGCAGCCCCCGACAGGGGGCGGGCACCGGGGAGCTGTTTTTT.

The rearrangement uses TRBV7-9 and TRBJ2-7; possible D gene TRBD1, 5 bases. The CDR3 consists of 13 residues. The V end was cut by 5 bases, the J end by 3 bases, with 11 bases between. Per the germline V gene, CDR1 is SEHNR and CDR2 is FQNEAQ (reference sequence). This CDR3 reads CASSIGAIYEQYF. CDR3 nucleotides: TGTGCCAGCAGCATAGGGGCTATCTACGAGCAGTACTTC.

This rearrangement joins TRBV6-5 to TRBJ1-2, with D hard to call. Trimming left V 2 bases short and J 3 bases short, with 4 bases between. This CDR3 is 12 amino acids long. Germline V gene sequence: CDR1 MNHEY, CDR2 SVGAGI. The CDR3 DNA sequence: TGTGCCAGCAGTTACGGCCACTATGGCTACACCTTC. Protein sequence: CASSYGHYGYTF.

CDR3 nucleotide sequence: TGTGCCAGCAACTTTAGACAGGATGGACCAATTGAGCAGTTCTTC. Amino acid sequence: CASNFRQDGPIEQFF. This chain uses TRBV11-3 with TRBJ2-1, with D perhaps matching TRBD1 (6 bases). CDR1 is SGHNT and CDR2 is YENEEA in the germline V gene. Trimming shortened V by 7 bases and J by 9 bases, and 22 bases separated the two germline ends. The CDR3 spans 15 residues. Full variable domain (missing parts from reference TRBV11-3 and TRBJ2-1): EAGVVQSPRYKIIEKKQPVAFWCNPISGHNTLYWYLQNLGQGPELLIRYENEEAVDDSQLPKDRFSAERLKGVDSTLKIQPAELGDSAVYLCASNFRQDGPIEQFFGPGTRLTVL.

The chain links TRBV27 to TRBJ1-6; TRBD1 aligns across 7 bases. The length of the CDR3 is 15 residues. With 3 bases clipped from V and 7 bases from J, the junction kept 6 bases outside the gene matches. The germline gives CDR1 MNHEY, CDR2 SMNVEV (reference sequence). The CDR3: CASSFLGQLNSPLHF. DNA of the CDR3: TGTGCCAGCAGTTTCCTGGGACAGCTGAATTCACCCCTCCACTTT.

The J gene is TRBJ2-1, the V gene TRBV18; D gene unclear. V gave up 6 bases and J gave up 1 base, with 16 bases separating them. The CDR3 runs to 16 residues. The germline gives CDR1 KGHSH, CDR2 LQKENI. The CDR3 DNA follows: TGTGCCAGCTCCCTCGAGTCACCTTCTTCCTACAATGAGCAGTTCTTC. The encoded protein is CASSLESPSSYNEQFF.